This TCR beta chain stems from a study of T cells in Graves' hyperthyroidism and ophthalmopathy (dated by TCRdb to between 2018 and 2021). The study in broad terms: Peripheral blood was sampled at the time of initial diagnosis, prior to any treatment. Prospective prediction of ophthalmopathy was tested in an independent validation cohort consisting of about 19 hyperthyroidism patients and around 17 patients who later progressed to ophthalmopathy. Following sampling, methimazole starting at 30 mg daily was given to hyperthyroidism patients, and high-dose intravenous methylprednisolone was given to ophthalmopathy patients. TCR Vbeta CDR3 sequencing of roughly 140 peripheral blood samples (roughly 43 ophthalmopathy, 75 or so hyperthyroidism and approximately 17 progressor patients) is reported in the paper. The approximately 100 discovery patients were divided at random into training and test sets in a 7:3 ratio. In addition, the study compared T-cell repertoires in thyroid tissue and in blood from about six Graves' hyperthyroidism patients. TCR V-J signatures able to tell the groups apart were searched for in a discovery cohort of 90 to 100 patients, of whom around 42 had Graves' ophthalmopathy and 55 to 60 had stable Graves' hyperthyroidism.

In the ophthalmopathy patients, disease was moderately to severely active, with a Clinical Activity Score of 3 or more, a NOSPECS grade of 4 or more, and a duration of less than 3 months. Any patient with an uncontrolled infection, another autoimmune disease, pregnancy or lactation was excluded. Clinical symptoms, serum thyroxine and TRAb, thyroid ultrasound, and orbital computed tomography formed the basis for the diagnoses. PBMCs were isolated from approximately 10 ml of fresh peripheral blood by Ficoll-Paque density gradient centrifugation. Total RNA was extracted with Trizol reagent, and quality was checked on an Agilent 2100 Bioanalyzer. This clonotype has at least ten counts. Which antigen it targets is not known. Base-call qualities are not available, and no considerably larger clone is one nucleotide away. The TCR beta CDR3 regions were amplified from RNA transcripts. For the first round of RT-PCR on the TCR CDR3, the HTBI primer set was used together with the Qiagen OneStep RT-PCR kit. Libraries were constructed in a second round of multiplex PCR, after which size selection and purification were performed. Paired-end sequencing of the libraries was performed with 100 bp reads on an Illumina HiSeq2000. From the authors' description of their analysis: Raw data were processed with SOAPnuke, discarding reads with adapters, uncalled bases, mean Phred below 15, or no exact constant-primer or identifier match. High-quality paired reads were merged using COPE v1.2.5, and each unique nucleotide sequence was defined as a clonotype. MiTCR v1.1 was used to align clonotypes to the IMGT TRBV, TRBD and TRBJ reference segments. The analysis included only V-J combinations with a frequency above 0.0001, which together covered 99.2% of the repertoires. A TCS score was defined as the ratio between F50 (clonal expansion) and ExV (chaos), using BLOSUM62-based TCRdist between CDR3 peptides within each V-J. Welch's t-statistics and random forest reduced roughly 540 V-J features to about 13, which were used in a naive Bayes classifier (R e1071). TCRdb redid the processing of the public reads, applying fastp at Q25 and MiXCR, and retained in-frame beta chains. Duplicate CDR3 protein sequences are folded into a single record with the most common DNA and genes. Here the V and J calls rest on TCRdb's processing, not on the authors' analysis. In all, the sample holds 450,000 to 650,000 distinct CDR3 sequences, and approximately 15% of those were seen once. Clones ranked in the top ten supply about 6.6% of the sample.

On the study overall, not on this receptor specifically: Most expanded thyroid clonotypes (frequency above 0.001) were also detected in blood, suggesting blood repertoires may reflect thyroid immune responses. A 13 V-J signature model separated ophthalmopathy from stable hyperthyroidism, with over 85% sensitivity and roughly 84% specificity in cross-validation and 80%/75% in testing. During validation, the model predicted progression to ophthalmopathy a median of around six months ahead of onset, with 60% to 71% sensitivity and 72.22% specificity. No statistical method was used to set the sample size in advance, and investigators knew the group allocation.

This receptor was obtained from a woman between 18 and 29 years old with Graves' ophthalmopathy. Input material: blood.

The CDR3 sequence is CSARDPYEQYF. The nucleotide sequence reads TGCAGTGCTAGAGATCCTTACGAGCAGTACTTC. The V and J segments used are TRBV20-1 and TRBJ2-7; a confident D gene designation cannot be given. V loses 0 bases of germline sequence and J loses 4 bases, and the interval between the two ends is 4 bases. The germline V gene encodes CDR1 DFQATT and CDR2 SNEGSKA (reference sequence). Its CDR3 holds 11 amino acids, cysteine through phenylalanine. CDR3 DNA only is kept here, 33 bases in frame from base 1.